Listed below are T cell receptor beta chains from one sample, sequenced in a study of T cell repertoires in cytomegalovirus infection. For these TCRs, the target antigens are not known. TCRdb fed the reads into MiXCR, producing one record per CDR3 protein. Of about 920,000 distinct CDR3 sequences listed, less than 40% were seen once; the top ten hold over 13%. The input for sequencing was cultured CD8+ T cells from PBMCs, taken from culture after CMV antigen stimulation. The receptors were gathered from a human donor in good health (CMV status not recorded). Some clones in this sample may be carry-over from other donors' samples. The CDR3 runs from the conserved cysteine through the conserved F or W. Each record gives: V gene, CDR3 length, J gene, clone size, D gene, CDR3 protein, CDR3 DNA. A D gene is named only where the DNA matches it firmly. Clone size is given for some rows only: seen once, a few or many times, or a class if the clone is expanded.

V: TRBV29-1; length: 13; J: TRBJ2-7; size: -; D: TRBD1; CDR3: CSVEGQDSYEQYF; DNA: TGCAGCGTTGAGGGACAGGATAGCTACGAGCAGTACTTC
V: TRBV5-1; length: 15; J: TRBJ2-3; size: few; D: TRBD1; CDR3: CASSKGQGEGDTQYF; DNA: TGCGCCAGCAGCAAAGGACAGGGGGAAGGAGATACGCAGTATTTT
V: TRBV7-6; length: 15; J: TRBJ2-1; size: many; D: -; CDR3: CASSSNGGPYNEQFF; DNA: TGTGCCAGCAGCTCAAACGGGGGACCCTACAATGAGCAGTTCTTC
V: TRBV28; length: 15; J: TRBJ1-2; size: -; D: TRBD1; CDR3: CASSTANRGAYGYTF; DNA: TGTGCCAGTAGTACGGCCAACAGGGGTGCCTATGGCTACACCTTC
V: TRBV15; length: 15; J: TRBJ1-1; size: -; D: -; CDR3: CATSWGREMNTEAFF; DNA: TGTGCCACCAGCTGGGGGAGAGAAATGAACACTGAAGCTTTCTTT
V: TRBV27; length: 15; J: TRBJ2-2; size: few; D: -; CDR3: CASSIYVSGDGELFF; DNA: TGTGCCAGCAGTATATATGTCTCGGGTGACGGGGAGCTGTTTTTT
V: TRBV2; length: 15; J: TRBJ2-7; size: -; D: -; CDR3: CASTTSGPGGYEQYF; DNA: TGTGCCAGCACCACCTCGGGACCTGGGGGCTACGAGCAGTACTTC
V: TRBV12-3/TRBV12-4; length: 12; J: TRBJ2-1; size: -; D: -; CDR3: CANSPFGNEQFF; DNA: TGTGCCAACAGTCCCTTTGGGAATGAGCAGTTCTTC
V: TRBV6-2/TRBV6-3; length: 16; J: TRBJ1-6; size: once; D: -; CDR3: CATSRRLSSYNSPLHF; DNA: TGTGCCACCTCTCGGCGTTTGAGCTCCTATAATTCACCCCTCCACTTT
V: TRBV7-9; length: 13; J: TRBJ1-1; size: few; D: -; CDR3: CASSPGTSVEAFF; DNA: TGTGCCAGCAGCCCCGGGACTTCGGTTGAAGCTTTCTTT